The 2 T cell receptor beta chains in this list originate from one sample, sequenced in a study of cytomegalovirus exposure and HLA in healthy donors. PCR amplification relied on 60 Vbeta primers (plus 13 Jbeta primers). Here immunoSEQ multiplex PCR was the method, and the copy in TCRdb shows in-frame clones only, minus some. The sample has about 170,000 clones; about four fifths are singletons. The sample consisted of PBMCs. Receptors originate from a male donor in good health and CMV-seronegative.

The rearrangement uses TRBV23-1 and TRBJ1-4; 7 nucleotides match TRBD1. TRBV23-1 is an ORF, with its function uncertain. V gave up 3 bases and J gave up 11 bases; unmatched junction bases: 24. CDR3 length: 19 residues. In nucleotides, the CDR3 is TGCGCCAGCAGTCACCCCAAACAGGGGAACCCTAAGAATGGGGGGAAACTGTTTTTT. Protein product: CASSHPKQGNPKNGGKLFF.

The J gene is TRBJ1-2, the V gene TRBV19; tentatively, D is TRBD1 (6 bases). Germline loops: CDR1 LNHDA, CDR2 SQIVND (reference sequence). Deletions cut 5 bases from V and 5 bases from J, with 15 bases between. The CDR3 has 14 residues. CDR3 loop: CASSPPRGAYGYTF. The CDR3 bases are TGTGCCAGTAGTCCCCCCCGGGGGGCGTATGGCTACACCTTC.